The present T cell receptor beta chain was sequenced within a study of CXCR4 blockade with PD-1 therapy in pancreatic cancer. Study outcomes and limitations: More frequent amino acid clones had more nucleotide rearrangements, suggesting convergent selection.

Some clones are missing from TCRdb's copy, which holds only in-frame ones; the method was immunoSEQ multiplex PCR. The table shows 3,000 or so clones, with about 40% occurring only once. Trimming removed 4 bases from V and 10 bases from J, with 14 bases in between. The CDR3 loop spans 14 amino acids. CDR1 is MDHEN and CDR2 is SYDVKM in the germline V gene. This clone was seen a few times. Its antigen is still unknown. The TCR was taken from a human donor with pancreatic ductal adenocarcinoma. Material: tumor tissue. V gene TRBV28 combines with J gene TRBJ1-6, with D maybe TRBD1 (5 bases). The DNA for the CDR3 is TGTGCCAGCAGTTCCGGGACTACACGATCACCCCTCCACTTT. This encodes CASSSGTTRSPLHF. The variable domain in full, completed from reference TRBV28 and TRBJ1-6, reads DVKVTQSSRYLVKRTGEKVFLECVQDMDHENMFWYRQDPGLGLRLIYFSYDVKMKEKGDIPEGYSVSREKKERFSLILESASTNQTSMYLCASSSGTTRSPLHFGNGTRLTVT.